This TCR beta chain derives from a study of early T cells in non-severe SARS-CoV-2 infection. On the study more broadly: The chains were unpaired, and the sequenced material was bulk RNA from unsorted whole blood.

The CDR3 contains 19 residues. Germline CDR1 is SGHDN and CDR2 is FVKESK. V was pared by 1 base and J by 3 bases, with 22 bases between. General study results and limits: In VDJdb matching, anti-spike CD8 responses were favored while private and CD4 specificities went missing.

Unique molecular identifier tags were affixed to discrete cDNA molecules. Using its own MiXCR run on the 5' RACE reads, TCRdb lists one record per CDR3 protein. The repertoire has around 52,000 distinct CDR3 sequences, over 9.5% of them found once; the top ten carry 2.9%. This clonotype was seen a handful of times. Its antigen is not identified. This receptor was obtained from an adult who was a healthcare worker with PCR-confirmed SARS-CoV-2 infection or an uninfected control (not recorded which). Material: whole blood. The V call is TRBV14, the J call TRBJ2-1, with D unresolved. DNA of the CDR3: TGTGCCAGCAGCCAAGGAGGAAGATCAGCCCCAAAACTCTACAATGAGCAGTTCTTC. Its protein product is CASSQGGRSAPKLYNEQFF.